This T cell receptor (beta chain) was captured in a study of OX40 agonist ivuxolimab in advanced cancers. About the study: Three individuals attained partial responses, comprising one hepatocellular carcinoma case and two cutaneous melanoma cases.

To note about this clone: The antigen is undetermined.

V lost 0 bases and J 4 bases, leaving 12 bases between the germline ends. The CDR3 has 15 residues. Germline V gives CDR1 SGHRS, CDR2 YFSETQ. Sequenced by immunoSEQ multiplex PCR; TCRdb stores in-frame clones only, minus some. Here the sample spans approximately 64,000 clones, roughly 90% being singletons. Whole-study results and caveats: More expanded clones were found, on average, in CD8+ than in CD4+ T cells. A proportion of nonresponders additionally exhibited low normalized T-cell clonal expansion. The antigens recognized by the expanded peripheral T cells, that is their antigen specificity, were not determined.

The TCR originated in an adult with an advanced solid tumor such as melanoma, head and neck, liver or kidney cancer. The genes are TRBV5-1 and TRBJ2-3; either TRBD1 or TRBD2 may fit D (6 bases each). The sample consisted of CD4+ or CD8+ T cells sorted from blood, taken in a trial of the OX40 agonist ivuxolimab. CDR3 coding DNA: TGCGCCAGCAGCTTGGCCGGGGGCGAAGCAGATACGCAGTATTTT. It specifies CASSLAGGEADTQYF.